This T cell receptor beta chain emerged from a study of cytomegalovirus exposure and HLA in healthy donors. Findings of the study overall: In a later analysis, approximately 15,000 TCR beta sequences were associated with HLA alleles at 0.05 false discovery rate. The availability of immune exposure information extended only to CMV serostatus. TRBV6-2, TRBV6-3 and other indistinguishable V segments were excluded.

PCR employed 60 Vbeta and 13 Jbeta primers. Sequencing was performed with immunoSEQ multiplex PCR; in TCRdb, only in-frame clones are kept and a portion is missing. The sample has 150,000 to 180,000 clones, about 74% seen once; the top ten hold 3% to 4%. Donors counted as nominally healthy when sampled, yet unrecorded immune exposures were likely. The V and J ends lost 8 bases and 14 bases respectively, with 16 bases between them. This CDR3 comprises 12 residues. CDR1 is MNHEY, CDR2 SMNVEV, per germline (reference sequence). Notes on this clone: Antigen: not known.

Material: PBMCs. The V and J genes are TRBV27 and TRBJ1-6, with D unclear. The receptor's source is a woman between 35 and 50 years old in good health and CMV-seronegative. CDR3 coding DNA: TGTGCCAGCGGTCCCCCGTTCGGGGCCCTCCACTTT. This encodes CASGPPFGALHF.